This T cell receptor beta chain is drawn from a study of blood T cell repertoires in COVID-19. The wider study: Samples came from the United States, Italy and Spain, spanning acute and convalescent COVID-19. The analysed material was cDNA or gDNA that came from T cells, B-cell-depleted T cells, or PBMCs.

Original methodology: Using reference gene primer amplification, nucleated cell counts were estimated. Only in-frame clones appear in the TCRdb table, and some are missing; sequencing was by immunoSEQ multiplex PCR. V and J calls plus clone size are reproduced from that table; the DNA served to infer D and trimming. The sample lists approximately 150,000 clones; roughly 86% were seen once. The CDR3 runs 15 residues. The germline gives CDR1 KGHDR, CDR2 SFDVKD. The V gene lost 4 bases and the J gene lost 7 bases, with 18 bases spanning the gap. The table lists this clone with a count of one. The rearrangement links TRBV24-1 to TRBJ1-2; tentative D call: TRBD1 (5 bases). The sequenced sample consisted of peripheral blood. This clonotype was sampled from a woman aged 50 to 60 with acute or convalescent COVID-19. The CDR3 DNA is TGTGCCACCAGTGAGGGGGGACTGGCCCCCGGTGGCTACACCTTC. It translates to CATSEGGLAPGGYTF.